The rows below give T cell receptor beta chains drawn from one sample of a study of T cells in Graves' hyperthyroidism and ophthalmopathy. One entry per CDR3 protein, called by TCRdb with MiXCR from the multiplex PCR reads. The data contain 450,000 to 650,000 distinct CDR3 sequences, 14% of them singletons. Sequences were obtained from blood. These receptor sequences come from a woman under 30 with Graves' ophthalmopathy. The CDR3 runs from the conserved cysteine through the conserved F or W. Fields, in order: D gene, J gene, clone size, V gene, CDR3 DNA, CDR3 protein. A D gene is named only where the DNA matches it firmly. Clone sizes are given selectively: once, few, many, or a class where the clone is expanded.

>TRBD2|TRBJ2-2|many|TRBV4-2
TGTGCCAGCAGCCAAGGGACGGGACTAGCGGGAGAATCTGGGGAGCTGTTTTTT
CASSQGTGLAGESGELFF
>TRBD1|TRBJ1-5|few|TRBV9
TGTGCCAGCAGCCGGACAGGGGTGGTAGATCAGCCCCAGCATTTT
CASSRTGVVDQPQHF
>NA|TRBJ1-1|few|TRBV27
TGTGCCAGCAGTTTCTCTCCCCTCGCCCCCTGGACTGAAGCTTTCTTT
CASSFSPLAPWTEAFF
>TRBD2|TRBJ2-2|NA|TRBV4-3
TGCGCCAGCAGCCATGAAGCGGGAGCCAACACCGGGGAGCTGTTTTTT
CASSHEAGANTGELFF
>NA|TRBJ2-1|many|TRBV2
TGTGCCAGCAGCACTAGGTTTTACAATGAGCAGTTCTTC
CASSTRFYNEQFF
>TRBD2|TRBJ2-5|many|TRBV2
TGTGCCAGCAGTGTCGGGCTAGCGGGAGAGACCCAGTACTTC
CASSVGLAGETQYF
>TRBD2|TRBJ2-3|many|TRBV6-6
TGTGCCAGCAGTTACTTAACTAGCGGGAGGGGGGGTACGCAGTATTTT
CASSYLTSGRGGTQYF
>NA|TRBJ2-7|NA|TRBV19
TGTGCCACTTTATCCGGGGGCTCCTCCTACGAGCAGTACTTC
CATLSGGSSYEQYF
>NA|TRBJ1-6|many|TRBV27
TGTGCCAGCAGTTTGAATATGGCGAGGGACTGGTCACCCCTCCACTTT
CASSLNMARDWSPLHF
>TRBD2|TRBJ2-2|NA|TRBV5-1
TGCGCCAGCAGCTTAATGACTAGCGGGAGGGCCGGCACCGGGGAGCTGTTTTTT
CASSLMTSGRAGTGELFF
>TRBD1|TRBJ1-5|few|TRBV7-9
TGTGCCAGCAGCCCAGGGGGCGCCGGCAATCAGCCCCAGCATTTT
CASSPGGAGNQPQHF